A single sample gave rise to the 16 T cell receptor beta chains below, sequenced in a study of blood T cell repertoires in COVID-19. Data came from immunoSEQ multiplex PCR; TCRdb stores just in-frame clones and leaves some out. The sample carries about 250,000 clones, about 85% recorded once. The sequenced sample was PBMCs or T cells enriched from blood (not recorded which). Receptors were obtained from a woman in her forties or fifties who had recovered from COVID-19.

For this clone: Other DNA sequences within the sample encode an identical CDR3. J is TRBJ1-5 and V is TRBV6-1; D unresolved. The germline V gene has CDR1 MNHNS and CDR2 SASEGT. Trimming shortened V by 0 bases and J by 4 bases, and 7 bases separated the two germline ends. The CDR3 has 14 residues. CDR3 in DNA: TGTGCCAGCAGTGAAGCGTCGAGGAATCAGCCCCAGCATTTT. Translating gives CASSEASRNQPQHF.

The chain is built from TRBV11-2 and TRBJ2-7, with 8 bases aligning to TRBD1. Per the germline V gene, CDR1 is SGHAT and CDR2 is FQNNGV. CDR3 length: 14 residues. V shed 5 bases, J shed 3 bases, and the junction held 6 bases outside the gene matches. In nucleotides, the CDR3 is TGTGCCAGCAGCGCGACAGACAGGGGCTACGAGCAGTACTTC. This translates into CASSATDRGYEQYF.

Comments on this clone: This sample also contains other DNA sequences that code for the same CDR3. This chain's CDR3 is CASSPSGSPYNEQFF. The DNA of the CDR3 is TGTGCCAGCAGCCCCAGCGGGAGCCCCTACAATGAGCAGTTCTTC. The chain employs TRBV7-2 and TRBJ2-1; 8 bases are shared with TRBD2. Germline loops: CDR1 SGHTA, CDR2 FQGNSA. CDR3 length: 15 residues. The junction had 5 bases not matched to a gene; V was cut back by 5 bases and J by 2 bases.

The chain links TRBV18 to TRBJ2-5; TRBD1 agrees at 8 bases. Losses at the gene ends were 5 bases for V and 6 bases for J; bases not matched to a gene: 5. Germline V CDR1 and CDR2: KGHSH, LQKENI. This CDR3 contains 13 residues. CDR3 residues: CASSTDRGQTQYF. In DNA, the CDR3 is TGTGCCAGCTCAACCGACAGGGGCCAGACCCAGTACTTC.

The V call is TRBV24-1, the J call TRBJ2-3, with 9 bases aligning to TRBD2. CDR1 and CDR2 (germline): KGHDR, SFDVKD. J gave up 8 bases and V 4 bases, and 3 bases lay outside the gene matches. The CDR3 is 13 residues long. The CDR3 DNA follows: TGTGCCACCAGTGAAGCGGGGGGCTTTACGCAGTATTTT. It is translated as CATSEAGGFTQYF.

The chain carries TRBV6-5 and TRBJ1-1; no definite D call. The CDR3 length is 14 residues. Germline CDR1 is MNHEY and CDR2 is SVGAGI. V was shortened by 0 bases and J by 4 bases, with 9 bases between the two germline ends. This chain's CDR3 is CASSYSRGSTEAFF. The CDR3 DNA reads as TGTGCCAGCAGTTACTCGAGAGGTAGCACTGAAGCTTTCTTT.

This chain joins TRBV6-6 and TRBJ1-2; a possible D gene is TRBD1 (6 bases). Looked up from germline, CDR1 is MNHNY and CDR2 is SVGAGI (reference sequence). CDR3 length: 15 residues. Trimming shortened V by 6 bases and J by 4 bases, and 18 bases separated the two germline ends. The CDR3 sequence is CASSPRGTATYGYTF. The CDR3 nucleotides are TGTGCCAGCAGCCCGAGGGGGACGGCGACCTATGGCTACACCTTC.

J is TRBJ2-5 and V is TRBV11-2; a weak D match, TRBD1 (6 bases). This CDR3 spans 14 amino acids. Trimming stripped 4 bases from V and 4 bases from J, with 13 bases between. Germline V lookup: CDR1 SGHAT, CDR2 FQNNGV. CDR3 region: CASSSGRGSETQYF. The CDR3 DNA reads TGTGCCAGCAGCTCCGGTAGGGGGTCAGAGACCCAGTACTTC.

The chain joins TRBV18 to TRBJ2-2; 8 bases are shared with TRBD2. The CDR3 covers 18 residues. The J segment lost 4 bases and the V segment lost 2 bases, leaving 12 bases of the junction unmatched. CDR1 and CDR2 (germline): KGHSH, LQKENI. The CDR3 DNA follows: TGTGCCAGCTCACCATTTCAGGTCAGCGGGAGCGGCACCGGGGAGCTGTTTTTT. This gives the protein CASSPFQVSGSGTGELFF.

V is TRBV5-1 and J is TRBJ1-2, with 7 bases matching TRBD1. The germline V gene has CDR1 SGHRS and CDR2 YFSETQ. V was clipped by 4 bases and J by 4 bases; unmatched bases: 13. The CDR3 has 16 amino acids. The CDR3 reads CASSELPGQTLYGYTF. The CDR3 DNA reads as TGCGCCAGCAGCGAACTCCCGGGACAGACACTCTATGGCTACACCTTC.

The rearrangement uses TRBV28 and TRBJ2-2; 9 positions agree with TRBD2. CDR1 MDHEN and CDR2 SYDVKM come from the germline V gene. This CDR3 has 16 residues. J lost 0 bases, V lost 4 bases, and 3 bases had no gene match. The CDR3, as DNA: TGTGCCAGCAGTTCCCCTAGCGGGACGAACACCGGGGAGCTGTTTTTT. Translated: CASSSPSGTNTGELFF. Full variable domain (remainder filled in from reference TRBV28 and TRBJ2-2): DVKVTQSSRYLVKRTGEKVFLECVQDMDHENMFWYRQDPGLGLRLIYFSYDVKMKEKGDIPEGYSVSREKKERFSLILESASTNQTSMYLCASSSPSGTNTGELFFGEGSRLTVL.

The chain couples TRBV4-3 to TRBJ1-4, with 12 bases that match TRBD1. This CDR3 spans 17 amino acids. Germline V CDR1 and CDR2: LGHNA, YSLEER. V trimming: 4 bases; J trimming: 4 bases; junction bases outside the gene matches: 7. The CDR3 region is CASSPRDRGLGNEKLFF. CDR3 nucleotides: TGCGCCAGCAGCCCCCGGGACAGGGGGCTCGGTAATGAAAAACTGTTTTTT.

This rearrangement joins TRBV7-9 to TRBJ1-3; D gene unclear. V lost 5 bases and J 1 base, leaving 9 bases between the germline ends. Germline V lookup: CDR1 SEHNR, CDR2 FQNEAQ (reference sequence). The CDR3 runs 14 residues. This CDR3 is CASSPHSSGNTIYF. The CDR3 bases are TGTGCCAGCAGCCCGCACAGTTCTGGAAACACCATATATTTT.

The chain is built from TRBV3-1 (or the pseudogene TRBV3-2) and TRBJ1-4; tentatively, D is TRBD1 (6 bases). Per germline, CDR1 LGHDT and CDR2 YNNKEL (reference sequence). The CDR3 contains 16 residues. V was shortened by 1 base and J by 3 bases, with 12 bases between the two germline ends. CDR3 amino acids: CASSQGSDRSNEKLFF. In DNA, the CDR3 is TGTGCCAGCAGCCAAGGGTCGGACAGATCTAATGAAAAACTGTTTTTT.

The rearrangement links TRBV7-2 to TRBJ1-1, with no clear D. V was pared by 3 bases and J by 1 base, with 6 bases between. CDR1 SGHTA and CDR2 FQGNSA come from the germline V gene. This CDR3 has 13 residues. CDR3 bases: TGTGCCAGCAGCTTCCAGAAGAACACTGAAGCTTTCTTT. It yields the protein CASSFQKNTEAFF.

The chain couples TRBV7-6 to TRBJ2-7; 7 positions agree with TRBD1. The CDR3 extends over 14 amino acids. V was clipped by 6 bases and J by 0 bases; unmatched bases: 5. Germline V gene data show CDR1 as SGHVS and CDR2 as FNYEAQ. The CDR3 reads CASSFRTGSYEQYF. Here the CDR3 DNA reads TGTGCCAGCAGTTTTAGGACAGGCTCCTACGAGCAGTACTTC.